Listed below are T cell receptor beta chains from one sample, sequenced in a study of vaccination effects on CD4 cells after COVID-19. Sequenced by immunoSEQ multiplex PCR; TCRdb stores in-frame clones only, minus some. The data hold roughly 30,000 clones, with around three quarters observed a single time. These receptors' antigens are unknown. This specimen was CD4+ T cells from PBMCs cultured with HCoV-OC43 spike peptides, taken before COVID-19 vaccination. Every receptor here comes from a human donor who received a COVID-19 vaccine. Each CDR3 is given with its conserved first and last residue. D genes are given only for firm matches. The size of a clone is reported for some rows only, either as once, few or many, or as a class for expanded clones.

j_gene | abundance | v_gene | d_gene | CDR3aa | CDR3nt
TRBJ2-3 | . | TRBV4-1 | . | CASSQDRVDTQYF | TGCGCCAGCAGCCAAGATCGGGTAGATACGCAGTATTTT
TRBJ2-2 | once | TRBV5-1 | . | CASSLMGFSNTGELFF | TGCGCCAGCAGCTTAATGGGGTTCTCGAACACCGGGGAGCTGTTTTTT
TRBJ2-7 | . | TRBV7-9 | TRBD1 | CASSLGGTAHEQYF | TGTGCCAGCAGCTTAGGAGGGACAGCCCACGAGCAGTACTTC
TRBJ2-3 | . | TRBV2 | TRBD2 | CASGVTGGPTDTQYF | TGTGCCAGCGGCGTGACGGGGGGGCCCACAGATACGCAGTATTTT
TRBJ2-3 | . | TRBV3-1/TRBV3-2 | TRBD2 | CASSQLAGGADTQYF | TGTGCCAGCAGCCAACTAGCGGGGGGGGCAGATACGCAGTATTTT
TRBJ1-2 | . | TRBV19 | . | CASSPTMGYYGYTF | TGTGCCAGTAGTCCAACCATGGGTTACTATGGCTACACCTTC
TRBJ1-2 | . | TRBV19 | . | CASSIEPSRVNGYTF | TGTGCCAGTAGTATAGAGCCTTCCAGGGTAAATGGCTACACCTTC
TRBJ1-1 | once | TRBV10-3 | TRBD1 | CAITRTGSDTEAFF | TGTGCCATCACCCGGACAGGGTCGGACACTGAAGCTTTCTTT
TRBJ2-3 | few | TRBV5-4 | . | CASSSRRAGWNTDTQYF | TGTGCCAGCAGCTCCCGTAGGGCGGGTTGGAACACAGATACGCAGTATTTT
TRBJ1-1 | once | TRBV2 | . | CASRPGIEAFF | TGTGCCAGCAGACCAGGGATTGAAGCTTTCTTT
TRBJ2-7 | few | TRBV6-2/TRBV6-3 | . | CASSYSIWGEQYF | TGTGCCAGCAGTTACTCGATCTGGGGCGAGCAGTACTTC
TRBJ2-3 | . | TRBV11-2 | TRBD1 | CASSFGDRGTDTQYF | TGTGCCAGCAGCTTCGGGGACAGGGGCACAGATACGCAGTATTTT
TRBJ1-2 | once | TRBV4-2 | . | CASSPRAQIMKGYTF | TGTGCCAGCAGCCCTCGGGCTCAGATTATGAAGGGCTACACCTTC
TRBJ2-1 | . | TRBV7-9 | . | CASSLDRGPYNEQFF | TGTGCCAGCAGCTTAGACCGGGGGCCTTACAATGAGCAGTTCTTC
TRBJ2-5 | . | TRBV5-4 | . | CASSSGPSRETQYF | TGTGCCAGCAGCTCGGGACCCTCCCGAGAGACCCAGTACTTC
TRBJ2-7 | . | TRBV7-8 | TRBD1 | CASNRRGDRAYEQYF | TGTGCCAGCAACCGACGAGGGGACAGAGCCTACGAGCAGTACTTC
TRBJ1-6 | . | TRBV10-3 | TRBD1 | CATALAVTGVGTPLHF | TGTGCCACCGCCCTTGCCGTGACAGGGGTCGGTACACCCCTCCACTTT
TRBJ1-1 | . | TRBV18 | . | CASSPVPNPRGTEAFF | TGTGCCAGCTCACCAGTCCCAAACCCTCGTGGCACTGAAGCTTTCTTT
TRBJ1-2 | . | TRBV3-1/TRBV3-2 | . | CASSQSQFREAKGYTF | TGTGCCAGCAGCCAATCTCAGTTCAGAGAAGCGAAGGGCTACACCTTC
TRBJ2-5 | . | TRBV18 | . | CASSPRTYAPAETQYF | TGTGCCAGCTCACCGCGGACTTACGCTCCGGCGGAGACCCAGTACTTC
TRBJ1-1 | . | TRBV25-1 | . | CASSHLQGNTEAFF | TGTGCCAGCAGTCATCTGCAGGGGAACACTGAAGCTTTCTTT
TRBJ1-1 | . | TRBV5-1 | . | CASSSRFTNTEAFF | TGCGCCAGCAGCTCCAGGTTCACGAACACTGAAGCTTTCTTT
TRBJ2-7 | . | TRBV6-6 | . | CASSPDGTAYEQYF | TGTGCCAGCAGTCCAGACGGGACGGCTTACGAGCAGTACTTC
TRBJ2-3 | . | TRBV5-4 | . | CASSRLFTDTQYF | TGTGCCAGCAGCCGGTTATTCACAGATACGCAGTATTTT
TRBJ2-2 | . | TRBV3-1/TRBV3-2 | TRBD1 | CASSRGQGGLFF | TGTGCCAGCAGCCGGGGACAGGGAGGGCTGTTTTTT
TRBJ1-2 | . | TRBV19 | . | CASSIDAGAQSNYGYTF | TGTGCCAGTAGTATAGACGCGGGGGCCCAATCTAACTATGGCTACACCTTC
TRBJ2-1 | . | TRBV4-2 | . | CASSREGWNEQFF | TGTGCCAGCAGCCGAGAGGGGTGGAATGAGCAGTTCTTC
TRBJ2-7 | . | TRBV5-6 | . | CASSLSGQGVYEQYF | TGTGCCAGCAGCTTGTCGGGGCAGGGCGTCTACGAGCAGTACTTC
TRBJ2-7 | . | TRBV10-3 | . | CAISSGDGQYF | TGTGCCATCAGCTCAGGGGATGGGCAGTACTTC
TRBJ1-2 | . | TRBV7-9 | . | CASSFENYGYTF | TGTGCCAGCAGCTTTGAGAACTATGGCTACACCTTC
TRBJ1-1 | . | TRBV2 | . | CASSASGRGDTEAFF | TGTGCCAGCAGCGCCTCAGGCAGGGGAGACACTGAAGCTTTCTTT
TRBJ1-3 | . | TRBV14 | . | CASSQNSGNTIYF | TGTGCCAGCAGCCAAAACTCTGGAAACACCATATATTTT
TRBJ2-4 | . | TRBV9 | TRBD2 | CASSAPKAGGVDIQYF | TGTGCCAGCAGCGCCCCCAAAGCGGGAGGGGTGGACATTCAGTACTTC
TRBJ2-3 | . | TRBV6-4 | . | CASSDRGMGTDTQYF | TGTGCCAGCAGTGACCGGGGGATGGGCACAGATACGCAGTATTTT
TRBJ1-2 | . | TRBV3-1/TRBV3-2 | TRBD1 | CASSLGTGRGYTF | TGTGCCAGCAGCCTCGGGACAGGGAGGGGCTACACCTTC
TRBJ2-1 | . | TRBV15 | TRBD1 | CATSPHADRDNEQFF | TGTGCCACCAGCCCCCACGCGGACAGGGACAATGAGCAGTTCTTC
TRBJ2-5 | . | TRBV10-3 | TRBD1 | CAIRPTDREETQYF | TGTGCCATCAGACCTACGGACAGGGAGGAGACCCAGTACTTC
TRBJ1-5 | . | TRBV28 | . | CASSLELGNQPQHF | TGTGCCAGCAGTTTGGAGTTGGGCAATCAGCCCCAGCATTTT
TRBJ1-1 | . | TRBV21-1 | . | CASSKIPTDPATEAFF | TGTGCCAGCAGCAAAATACCGACTGACCCAGCAACTGAAGCTTTCTTT
TRBJ1-1 | . | TRBV6-5 | . | CASSYGGIGNTEAFF | TGTGCCAGCAGTTACGGGGGTATTGGGAACACTGAAGCTTTCTTT
TRBJ2-2 | . | TRBV5-1 | TRBD1 | CASSFRDRVTGELFF | TGCGCCAGCAGCTTCCGGGACAGGGTTACCGGGGAGCTGTTTTTT